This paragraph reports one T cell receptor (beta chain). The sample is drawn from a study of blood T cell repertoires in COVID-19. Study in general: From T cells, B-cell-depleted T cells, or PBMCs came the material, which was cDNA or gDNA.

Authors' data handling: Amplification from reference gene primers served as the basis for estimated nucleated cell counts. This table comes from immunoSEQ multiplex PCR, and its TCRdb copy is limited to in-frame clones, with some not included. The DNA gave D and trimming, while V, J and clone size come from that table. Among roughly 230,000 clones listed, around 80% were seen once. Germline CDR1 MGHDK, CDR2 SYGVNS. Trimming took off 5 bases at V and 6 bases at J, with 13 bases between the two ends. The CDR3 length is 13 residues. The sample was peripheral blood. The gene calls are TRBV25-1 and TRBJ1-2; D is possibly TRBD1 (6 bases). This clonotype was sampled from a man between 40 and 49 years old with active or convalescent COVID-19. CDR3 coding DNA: TGTGCCAGCAGTAATCGGGGGGCCCATGGCTACACCTTC. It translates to CASSNRGAHGYTF.